This T cell receptor (beta chain) stems from a study of blood T cell repertoires in COVID-19. Study-level background: COVID-19 samples, acute and convalescent, were from the United States, Italy and Spain. Sources were T cells, B-cell-depleted T cells, or PBMCs; the material itself was cDNA or gDNA.

As processed by the authors: Amplified reference gene primers provided the basis for estimating nucleated cell counts. TCRdb's table, derived via immunoSEQ multiplex PCR, lists solely in-frame clones and lacks some. V, J and clone size were drawn from that table, and D and trimming were deduced from the DNA. The table lists some 260,000 clones, under 90% of them singletons. This CDR3 is built from 13 residues. Deletions cut 3 bases from V and 7 bases from J, with 12 bases between. Germline lookup yields CDR1 MNHEY and CDR2 SMNVEV (reference sequence). The chain combines TRBV27 with TRBJ1-2; unclear D gene. Sequencing input: peripheral blood. The TCR originated in a woman aged 18 to 35 with acute or convalescent COVID-19. CDR3 coding DNA: TGTGCCAGCAGTTTTTCGGGGAATTTTGGCTACACCTTC. Amino acid sequence: CASSFSGNFGYTF.